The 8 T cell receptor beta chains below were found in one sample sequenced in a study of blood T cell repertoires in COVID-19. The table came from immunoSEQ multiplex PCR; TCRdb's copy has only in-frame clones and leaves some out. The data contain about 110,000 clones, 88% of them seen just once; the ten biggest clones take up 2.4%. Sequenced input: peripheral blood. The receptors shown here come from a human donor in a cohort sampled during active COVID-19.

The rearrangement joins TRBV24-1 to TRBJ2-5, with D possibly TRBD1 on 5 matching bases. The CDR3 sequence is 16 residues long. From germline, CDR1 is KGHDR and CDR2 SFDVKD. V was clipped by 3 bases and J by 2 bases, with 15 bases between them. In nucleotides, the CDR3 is TGTGCCACCAGTGATCGTCAAGGCGACAGACAAGAGACCCAGTACTTC. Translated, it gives CATSDRQGDRQETQYF.

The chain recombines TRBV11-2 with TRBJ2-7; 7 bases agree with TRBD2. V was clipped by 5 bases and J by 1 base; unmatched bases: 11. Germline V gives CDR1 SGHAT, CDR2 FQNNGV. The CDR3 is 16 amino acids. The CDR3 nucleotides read TGTGCCAGCAGCCCAGGAAGGGCTAGCGGTTCCTACGAGCAGTACTTC. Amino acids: CASSPGRASGSYEQYF.

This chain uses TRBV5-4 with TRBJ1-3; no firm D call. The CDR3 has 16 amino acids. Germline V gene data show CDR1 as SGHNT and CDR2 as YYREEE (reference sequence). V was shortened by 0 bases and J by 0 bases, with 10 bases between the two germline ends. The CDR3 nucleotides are TGTGCCAGCAGCTTGGATGCCAGATACTCTGGAAACACCATATATTTT. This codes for CASSLDARYSGNTIYF.

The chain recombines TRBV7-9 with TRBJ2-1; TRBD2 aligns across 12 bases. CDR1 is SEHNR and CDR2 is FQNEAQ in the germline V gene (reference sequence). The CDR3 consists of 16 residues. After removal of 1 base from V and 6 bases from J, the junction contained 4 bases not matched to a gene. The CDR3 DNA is TGTGCCAGCAGCTTAGAAGGACTAGCGGGACGCAATGAGCAGTTCTTC. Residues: CASSLEGLAGRNEQFF.

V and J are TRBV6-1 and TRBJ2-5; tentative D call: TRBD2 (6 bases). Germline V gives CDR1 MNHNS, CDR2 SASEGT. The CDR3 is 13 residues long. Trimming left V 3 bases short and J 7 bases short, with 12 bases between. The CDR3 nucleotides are TGTGCCAGCAGTGAGGGACTGGGCTGGACCCAGTACTTC. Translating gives CASSEGLGWTQYF.

In DNA form, the CDR3 reads TGCGCCAGCAGCGCGACTAGCGGGGGGAGCACCGGGGAGCTGTTTTTT. Amino acids: CASSATSGGSTGELFF. This chain uses TRBV5-1 with TRBJ2-2; 13 nucleotides match TRBD2. V gave up 4 bases and J gave up 4 bases; unmatched junction bases: 4. Germline V lookup: CDR1 SGHRS, CDR2 YFSETQ. The CDR3 is 16 amino acids.

CDR3 protein: CASSGQGDTEAFF. The DNA for the CDR3 is TGTGCCAGCAGCGGTCAGGGGGACACTGAAGCTTTCTTT. The chain combines TRBV11-2 with TRBJ1-1; TRBD1 agrees at 7 bases. J lost 3 bases, V lost 5 bases, and 3 bases had no gene match. This CDR3 region has 13 residues. Germline V lookup: CDR1 SGHAT, CDR2 FQNNGV.

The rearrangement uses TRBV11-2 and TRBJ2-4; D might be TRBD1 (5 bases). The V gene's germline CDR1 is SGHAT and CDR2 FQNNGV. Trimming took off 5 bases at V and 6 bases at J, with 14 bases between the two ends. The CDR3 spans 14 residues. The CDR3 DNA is TGTGCCAGCAGCCCCTTGGGGCGTCGAAACATTCAGTACTTC. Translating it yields CASSPLGRRNIQYF.